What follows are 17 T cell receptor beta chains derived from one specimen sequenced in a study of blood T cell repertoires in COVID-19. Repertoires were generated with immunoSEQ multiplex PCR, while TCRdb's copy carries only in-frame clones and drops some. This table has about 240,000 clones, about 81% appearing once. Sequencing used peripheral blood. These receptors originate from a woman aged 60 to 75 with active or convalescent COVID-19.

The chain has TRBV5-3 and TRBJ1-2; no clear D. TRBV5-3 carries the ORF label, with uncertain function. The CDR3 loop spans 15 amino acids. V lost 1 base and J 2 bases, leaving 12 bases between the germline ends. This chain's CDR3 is CARSLKCVVNYGYTF. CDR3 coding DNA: TGTGCCAGAAGCTTGAAATGTGTCGTAAACTATGGCTACACCTTC.

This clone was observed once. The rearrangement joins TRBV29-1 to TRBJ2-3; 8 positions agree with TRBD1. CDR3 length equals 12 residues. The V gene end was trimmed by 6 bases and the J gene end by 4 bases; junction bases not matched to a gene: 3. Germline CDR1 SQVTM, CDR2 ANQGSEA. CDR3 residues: CSVRTGPDTQYF. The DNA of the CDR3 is TGCAGCGTCCGGACAGGGCCAGATACGCAGTATTTT.

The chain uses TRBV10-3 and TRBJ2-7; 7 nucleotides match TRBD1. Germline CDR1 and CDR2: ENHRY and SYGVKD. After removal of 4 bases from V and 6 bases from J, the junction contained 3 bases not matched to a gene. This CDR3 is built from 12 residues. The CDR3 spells CAISGAGGEQYF. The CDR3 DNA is TGTGCCATCAGTGGGGCAGGGGGCGAGCAGTACTTC.

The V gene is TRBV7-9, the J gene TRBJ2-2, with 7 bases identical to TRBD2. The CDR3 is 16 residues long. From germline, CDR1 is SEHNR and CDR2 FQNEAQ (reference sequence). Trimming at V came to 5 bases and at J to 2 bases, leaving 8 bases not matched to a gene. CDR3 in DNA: TGTGCCAGCAGCCGCGCAGCGGGGCTAAACACCGGGGAGCTGTTTTTT. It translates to CASSRAAGLNTGELFF.

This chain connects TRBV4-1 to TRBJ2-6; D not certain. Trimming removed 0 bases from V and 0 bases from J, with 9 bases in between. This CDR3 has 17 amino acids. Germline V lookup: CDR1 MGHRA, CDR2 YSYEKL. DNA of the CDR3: TGCGCCAGCAGCCAAGAGGGCAGTTCCTCTGGGGCCAACGTCCTGACTTTC. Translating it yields CASSQEGSSSGANVLTF.

The chain's CDR3 is CASRDGQGSEAFF. CDR3 DNA: TGTGCCAGCAGAGACGGACAGGGGTCTGAAGCTTTCTTT. The genes are TRBV6-6 and TRBJ1-1, with 9 positions matching TRBD1. The V segment lost 6 bases and the J segment 6 bases; nucleotides outside the gene matches: 5. The CDR3 covers 13 residues. Germline V gene sequence: CDR1 MNHNY, CDR2 SVGAGI (reference sequence).

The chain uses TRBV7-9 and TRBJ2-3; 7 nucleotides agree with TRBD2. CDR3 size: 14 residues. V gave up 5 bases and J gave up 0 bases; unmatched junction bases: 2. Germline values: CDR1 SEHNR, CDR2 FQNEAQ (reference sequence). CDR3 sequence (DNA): TGTGCCAGCAGCCGCGGGGGAAGCACAGATACGCAGTATTTT. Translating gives CASSRGGSTDTQYF.

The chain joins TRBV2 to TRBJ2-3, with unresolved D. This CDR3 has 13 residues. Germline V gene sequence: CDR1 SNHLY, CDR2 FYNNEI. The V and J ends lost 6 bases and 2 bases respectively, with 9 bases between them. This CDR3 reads CASRPQDTDTQYF. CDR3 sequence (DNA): TGTGCCAGCAGGCCCCAGGACACAGATACGCAGTATTTT.

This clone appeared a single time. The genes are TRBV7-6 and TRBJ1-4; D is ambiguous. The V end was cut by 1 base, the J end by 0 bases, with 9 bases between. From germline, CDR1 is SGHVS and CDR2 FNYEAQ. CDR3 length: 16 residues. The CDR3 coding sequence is TGTGCCAGCAGCTTAGTCCCGGGAGCAACTAATGAAAAACTGTTTTTT. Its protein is CASSLVPGATNEKLFF.

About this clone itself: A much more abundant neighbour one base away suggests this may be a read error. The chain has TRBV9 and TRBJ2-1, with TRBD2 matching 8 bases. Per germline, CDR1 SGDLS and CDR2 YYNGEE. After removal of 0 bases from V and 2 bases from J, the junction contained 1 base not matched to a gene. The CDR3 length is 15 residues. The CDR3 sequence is CASSVGGGTYNEQFF. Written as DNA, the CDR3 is TGTGCCAGCAGCGTAGGCGGGGGGACCTACAATGAGCAGTTCTTC.

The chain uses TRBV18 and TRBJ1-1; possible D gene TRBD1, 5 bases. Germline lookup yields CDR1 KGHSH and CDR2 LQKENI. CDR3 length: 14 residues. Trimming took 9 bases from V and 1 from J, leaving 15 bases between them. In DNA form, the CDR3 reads TGTGCCAGTTCAACAGGCCGGCCGAACACTGAAGCTTTCTTT. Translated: CASSTGRPNTEAFF. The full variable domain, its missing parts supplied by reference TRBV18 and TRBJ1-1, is NAGVMQNPRHLVRRRGQEARLRCSPMKGHSHVYWYRQLPEEGLKFMVYLQKENIIDESGMPKERFSAEFPKEGPSILRIQQVVRGDSAAYFCASSTGRPNTEAFFGQGTRLTVV.

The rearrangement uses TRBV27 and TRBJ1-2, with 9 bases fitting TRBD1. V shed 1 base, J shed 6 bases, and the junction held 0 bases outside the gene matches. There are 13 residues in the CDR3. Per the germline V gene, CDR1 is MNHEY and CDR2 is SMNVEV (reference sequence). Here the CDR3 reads CASSLWTGDGYTF. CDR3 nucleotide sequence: TGTGCCAGCAGTTTATGGACAGGGGATGGCTACACCTTC.

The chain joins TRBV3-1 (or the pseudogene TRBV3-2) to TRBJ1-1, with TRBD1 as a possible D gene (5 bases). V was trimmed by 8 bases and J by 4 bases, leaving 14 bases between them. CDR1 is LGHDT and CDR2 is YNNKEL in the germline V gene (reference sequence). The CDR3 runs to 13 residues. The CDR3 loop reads CASGYFRATEAFF. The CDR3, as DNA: TGTGCCAGCGGGTATTTCAGGGCCACTGAAGCTTTCTTT.

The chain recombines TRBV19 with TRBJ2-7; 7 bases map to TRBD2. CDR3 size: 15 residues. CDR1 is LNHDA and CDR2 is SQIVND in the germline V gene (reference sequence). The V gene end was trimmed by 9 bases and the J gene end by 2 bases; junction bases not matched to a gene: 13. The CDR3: CASSHGGGFPYEQYF. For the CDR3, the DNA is TGTGCCAGCTCCCATGGGGGGGGTTTCCCCTACGAGCAGTACTTC.

The CDR3 loop reads CSVVVRPQGHGYTF. CDR3 nucleotide sequence: TGCAGCGTTGTGGTCAGGCCGCAAGGCCATGGCTACACCTTC. The J gene is TRBJ1-2, the V gene TRBV29-1; D unresolved. V lost 4 bases and J lost 6, with 18 bases in between. There are 14 residues in the CDR3. Germline CDR1 and CDR2: SQVTM and ANQGSEA.

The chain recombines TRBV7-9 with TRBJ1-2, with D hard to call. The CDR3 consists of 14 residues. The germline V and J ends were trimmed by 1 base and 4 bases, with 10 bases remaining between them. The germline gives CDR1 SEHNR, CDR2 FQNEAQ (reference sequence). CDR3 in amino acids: CASSLGHLIYGYTF. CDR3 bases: TGTGCCAGCAGCTTAGGACACCTGATCTATGGCTACACCTTC.

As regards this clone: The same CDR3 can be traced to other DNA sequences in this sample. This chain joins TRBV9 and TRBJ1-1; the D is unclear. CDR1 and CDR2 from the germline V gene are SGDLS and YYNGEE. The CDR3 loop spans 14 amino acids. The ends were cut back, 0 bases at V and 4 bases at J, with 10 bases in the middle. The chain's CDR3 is CASSVAGGGTEAFF. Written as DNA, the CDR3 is TGTGCCAGCAGCGTAGCGGGAGGCGGCACTGAAGCTTTCTTT.